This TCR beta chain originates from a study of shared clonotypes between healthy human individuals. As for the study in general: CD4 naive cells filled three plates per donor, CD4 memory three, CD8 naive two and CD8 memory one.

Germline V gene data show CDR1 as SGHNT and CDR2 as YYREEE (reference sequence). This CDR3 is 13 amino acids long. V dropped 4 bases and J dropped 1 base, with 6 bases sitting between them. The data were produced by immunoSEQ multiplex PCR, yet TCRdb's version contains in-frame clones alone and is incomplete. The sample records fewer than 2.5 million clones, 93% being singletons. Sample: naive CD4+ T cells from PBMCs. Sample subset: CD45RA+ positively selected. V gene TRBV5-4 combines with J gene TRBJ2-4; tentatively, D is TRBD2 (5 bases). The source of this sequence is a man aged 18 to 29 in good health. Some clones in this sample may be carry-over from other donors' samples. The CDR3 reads CASSRGAKNIQYF. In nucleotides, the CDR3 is TGTGCCAGCAGCCGAGGGGCCAAAAACATTCAGTACTTC.